A selection of T cell receptor beta chains follows, all from one sample in a study of blood T cell repertoires in COVID-19. The data were produced by immunoSEQ multiplex PCR, yet TCRdb's version contains in-frame clones alone and is incomplete. Altogether tens of thousands of clones are present, 91% being singletons, with the ten largest covering under 2%. What was sequenced was peripheral blood. All receptors come from a woman aged 45-60 years in a cohort sampled during active COVID-19. Each CDR3 is given with its conserved first and last residue. D genes are given only for firm matches. The size of a clone is reported for some rows only, either as once, few or many, or as a class for expanded clones.

TRBV29-1	TRBJ1-4	NA	14	NA	TGCAGCGTTCGAGACAGCGCAACTAATGAAAAACTGTTTTTT	CSVRDSATNEKLFF
TRBV6-5	TRBJ2-5	NA	13	NA	TGTGCCAGCAGTTACGCAGGAGGGGAGACCCAGTACTTC	CASSYAGGETQYF
TRBV2	TRBJ2-3	NA	16	TRBD2	TGTGCCAGCAGTGAAAGGGCGGGAGGCGGCACAGATACGCAGTATTTT	CASSERAGGGTDTQYF
TRBV6-5	TRBJ2-3	NA	15	NA	TGTGCCAGCCGCCGTGGGCAGAGTCACACAGATACGCAGTATTTT	CASRRGQSHTDTQYF
TRBV6-2/TRBV6-3	TRBJ1-1	NA	14	NA	TGTGCCAGCAGTTACGAAGTACGGGGCACTGAAGCTTTCTTT	CASSYEVRGTEAFF
TRBV4-1	TRBJ1-2	NA	15	TRBD1	TGCGCCAGCAGCGGTCACAGGGGGCCTCTCTATGGCTACACCTTC	CASSGHRGPLYGYTF
TRBV4-1	TRBJ2-2	NA	11	TRBD1	TGCGCCAGTAGACAGGGCTTGGAGCTGTTTTTT	CASRQGLELFF
TRBV4-2	TRBJ2-1	medium-sized	16	TRBD1	TGTGCCAGCAGCCAAGAACGGGGACAGGGCTACAATGAGCAGTTCTTC	CASSQERGQGYNEQFF
TRBV4-2	TRBJ2-7	NA	20	TRBD2	TGTGCCAGCAGCCTACTAACCGGGACTGCAGGACTAGCGGGAAACTACGAGCAGTACTTC	CASSLLTGTAGLAGNYEQYF
TRBV9	TRBJ2-7	NA	15	TRBD1	TGTGCCAGCAGCGTAACGGGGGACAGGGGCTACGAGCAGTACTTC	CASSVTGDRGYEQYF
TRBV19	TRBJ1-2	NA	15	TRBD1	TGTGCCAGTAGAAGGGGACAGGGGGCTAACTATGGCTACACCTTC	CASRRGQGANYGYTF
TRBV7-2	TRBJ2-3	NA	15	NA	TGTGCCAGCAGCTTAATGGGTGGAGTTCCAGATACGCAGTATTTT	CASSLMGGVPDTQYF
TRBV18	TRBJ1-3	NA	15	NA	TGTGCCAGCTCACCGGGCCAGAGCTCTGGAAACACCATATATTTT	CASSPGQSSGNTIYF
TRBV11-2	TRBJ2-7	NA	18	TRBD1	TGTGCCAGCAGCTTAGCGGGGACAGGGGTCGCTAGCTCCTACGAGCAGTACTTC	CASSLAGTGVASSYEQYF
TRBV29-1	TRBJ2-5	NA	11	NA	TGCAGCGCTTCCAAGGGGGAGACCCAGTACTTC	CSASKGETQYF
TRBV6-2/TRBV6-3	TRBJ2-6	NA	15	NA	TGTGCCAGCAGCTCTAGTTGGGCTGGGGCCAACGTCCTGACTTTC	CASSSSWAGANVLTF
TRBV10-1	TRBJ2-1	NA	15	NA	TGCGCCAGCAGCCGACAGGCCACCGCGGGCAATGAGCAGTTCTTC	CASSRQATAGNEQFF
TRBV7-9	TRBJ2-1	NA	18	TRBD2	TGTGCCAGCAGCTTAAGTCCCCTGTTAGCGGGGGGGTACAATGAGCAGTTCTTC	CASSLSPLLAGGYNEQFF
TRBV7-6	TRBJ2-2	once	16	TRBD2	TGTGCCAGCAGCCCGGGACTAGGAGGGGCCCCCGGGGAGCTGTTTTTT	CASSPGLGGAPGELFF
TRBV6-1	TRBJ1-1	NA	15	TRBD1	TGTGCCAGCAGTGAGTACCGACAGGGGGACACTGAAGCTTTCTTT	CASSEYRQGDTEAFF
TRBV28	TRBJ2-3	NA	17	TRBD2	TGTGCCAGCAGCACCCGACTAGCGGGAGGGGTTAATAATACGCAGTATTTT	CASSTRLAGGVNNTQYF
TRBV28	TRBJ1-2	NA	16	NA	TGTGCCAGCAGTCGACCTGGCTACAGGAGCCGTGGGGGCTACACCTTC	CASSRPGYRSRGGYTF
TRBV9	TRBJ2-3	NA	15	TRBD1	TGTGCCAGCAGCGTGAGGACAGGGGGCTGGGATACGCAGTATTTT	CASSVRTGGWDTQYF
TRBV28	TRBJ2-2	NA	16	TRBD2	TGTGCCAGCAGAGATGGACTAGCAGGGAACACCGGGGAGCTGTTTTTT	CASRDGLAGNTGELFF
TRBV6-1	TRBJ1-2	NA	12	NA	TGTGCCAGCAGTGACCGGGGCTATGGCTACACCTTC	CASSDRGYGYTF
TRBV13	TRBJ1-1	medium-sized	13	TRBD1	TGTGCCAGCAGCCGGACAGGGCGGACTGAAGCTTTCTTT	CASSRTGRTEAFF
TRBV7-9	TRBJ2-7	NA	12	NA	TGTGCCAGCAGCCGCAGGGTCTACGAGCAGTACTTC	CASSRRVYEQYF
TRBV18	TRBJ2-7	NA	15	NA	TGTGCCAGCTCACCACCAGGGGTAGGGCCCTACGAGCAGTACTTC	CASSPPGVGPYEQYF
TRBV19	TRBJ2-7	NA	13	TRBD2	TGTGCCAGTAAAAGGGCGGGGGGGGACGAGCAGTACTTC	CASKRAGGDEQYF
TRBV5-1	TRBJ2-1	NA	15	TRBD1	TGCGCCAGCAGCGTCCGGGACAGGCTTTACAATGAGCAGTTCTTC	CASSVRDRLYNEQFF
TRBV5-8	TRBJ1-2	NA	17	TRBD1	TGTGCCAGCAGCAAAGGGACAGGGAGAGACTTGAACTATGGCTACACCTTC	CASSKGTGRDLNYGYTF
TRBV6-5	TRBJ1-2	NA	12	NA	TGTGCCAGCAGTTACATGCGCGGGGGCTACACCTTC	CASSYMRGGYTF
TRBV24-1	TRBJ2-1	NA	18	TRBD2	TGTGCCACCAGTTTACCGACTGCGAGCGGGAGTTCCTACAATGAGCAGTTCTTC	CATSLPTASGSSYNEQFF
TRBV24-1	TRBJ2-5	NA	13	NA	TGTGCCACCCGCGACTACCGTCAAGAGACCCAGTACTTC	CATRDYRQETQYF
TRBV5-6	TRBJ2-1	NA	16	TRBD2	TGTGCCAGCAGCTTGTCTAATAGCGGGAGATGGAATGAGCAGTTCTTC	CASSLSNSGRWNEQFF
TRBV19	TRBJ2-1	NA	15	NA	TGTGCCAGTAGCAGACTACAATCACAAAGCGATGAGCAGTTCTTC	CASSRLQSQSDEQFF
TRBV10-3	TRBJ2-7	NA	14	NA	TGTGCCATCAGTGTAGAATCCCCCCTCTACGAGCAGTACTTC	CAISVESPLYEQYF
TRBV11-2	TRBJ2-2	NA	15	NA	TGTGCCAGCAGCTTAGTGCCAGGGCTTTCAGGGGAGCTGTTTTTT	CASSLVPGLSGELFF
TRBV3-1/TRBV3-2	TRBJ2-2	NA	15	NA	TGTGCCAGCAGCCGAATCGGGGTGAACACCGGGGAGCTGTTTTTT	CASSRIGVNTGELFF
TRBV29-1	TRBJ1-1	NA	14	TRBD1	TGCAGCGCACGGGTGAACAGGGGGAGATTAGAAGCTTTCTTT	CSARVNRGRLEAFF
TRBV3-1/TRBV3-2	TRBJ1-1	NA	14	NA	TGTGCCAGCACCCCTAGGGGGGGGAACACTGAAGCTTTCTTT	CASTPRGGNTEAFF
TRBV7-9	TRBJ1-4	NA	17	NA	TGTGCCAGCAGCTTACTGACAGGAGCTGATATTAATGAAAAACTGTTTTTT	CASSLLTGADINEKLFF
TRBV2	TRBJ1-2	once	13	NA	TGTGCCAGCAGCGCCGGGTCGACCTATGGCTACACCTTC	CASSAGSTYGYTF
TRBV11-3	TRBJ2-3	many	15	NA	TGTGCCAGCAGGAGGGGGGGTTCGAGCACAGATACGCAGTATTTT	CASRRGGSSTDTQYF
TRBV3-1/TRBV3-2	TRBJ1-1	NA	13	TRBD1	TGTGCCAGCACCCGGACAGGGGGCCCTGAAGCTTTCTTT	CASTRTGGPEAFF
TRBV5-1	TRBJ2-7	NA	13	NA	TGCGCCAGCAGCTCCAAACAGGAGTCCGAGCAGTACTTC	CASSSKQESEQYF